Presented here are 9 T cell receptor beta chains from one specimen sequenced in a study of identical twins. TCRdb re-called the 5' RACE reads through MiXCR, storing one row per CDR3 protein. Of some 250,000 distinct CDR3 sequences listed, 6.5% to 8% are singletons. The same sample was also studied in work on T cells expressing NK-cell markers.

The sequencing sample was made of CD8+ T cells sorted from blood. The receptors here all came from a woman aged 18 to 35 in good health.

This clonotype was counted at least ten times. CDR3 residues: CASSQPGTSGYEQYF. The CDR3 DNA follows: TGTGCCAGCAGCCAGCCGGGGACTAGCGGCTACGAGCAGTACTTC. The chain uses TRBV3-1 and TRBJ2-7; 11 nucleotides line up with TRBD2. The germline CDR1 and CDR2 sequences are LGHDT and YNNKEL (reference sequence). V trimming: 3 bases; J trimming: 3 bases; junction bases outside the gene matches: 4. This CDR3 is built from 15 residues.

Only a few counts were recorded for this clonotype. The rearrangement uses TRBV27 and TRBJ1-5; possibly TRBD1 for D (5 bases). The CDR3 sequence is 15 residues long. Germline values: CDR1 MNHEY, CDR2 SMNVEV (reference sequence). The V end lost 2 bases, the J end lost 0 bases, and 8 bases lay between the germline ends. For the CDR3, the DNA is TGTGCCAGCAGTTTAGGGGACGGTAGCAATCAGCCCCAGCATTTT. It is translated as CASSLGDGSNQPQHF.

The table lists this clonotype with a few counts. The chain employs TRBV7-9 and TRBJ1-1, with a weak D call TRBD1 (6 bases). This CDR3 comprises 14 residues. With 4 bases removed from V and 5 bases from J, the gap between germline ends came to 14 bases. Germline-derived CDR1 and CDR2 are SEHNR and FQNEAQ (reference sequence). This CDR3 is CASSSGVLGTEAFF. CDR3 sequence (DNA): TGTGCCAGCAGCTCAGGGGTTTTAGGGACTGAAGCTTTCTTT.

This clonotype was counted ten times or more. The chain combines TRBV30 with TRBJ2-1; D is possibly TRBD2 (5 bases). CDR3 length: 11 residues. Germline CDR1 reads GTSNPN; CDR2 reads SVGIG (reference sequence). V dropped 2 bases and J dropped 8 bases, with 7 bases sitting between them. In nucleotides, the CDR3 is TGTGCCTGGAGTAACGGGGATGAGCAGTTCTTC. This gives the protein CAWSNGDEQFF.

This clonotype appeared a few times. The chain employs TRBV20-1 and TRBJ2-1; TRBD2 is a possible D gene (6 bases). The length of the CDR3 is 15 residues. CDR1 and CDR2 from the germline V gene are DFQATT and SNEGSKA (reference sequence). V was trimmed by 0 bases and J by 9 bases, leaving 18 bases between them. The CDR3 is CSARDEASARVEQFF. CDR3 nucleotides: TGCAGTGCTAGAGATGAGGCTAGCGCTAGGGTTGAGCAGTTCTTC.

This chain uses TRBV5-1 with TRBJ2-7; no clear D gene. The CDR3 loop spans 11 amino acids. Trimming took 4 bases from V and 6 from J, leaving 8 bases between them. Per the germline V gene, CDR1 is SGHRS and CDR2 is YFSETQ. The DNA for the CDR3 is TGCGCCAGCAGCGTAGGATTCGAGCAGTACTTC. Its protein product is CASSVGFEQYF.

This clonotype was counted only a few times. The V call is TRBV7-2, the J call TRBJ1-2; 7 nucleotides agree with TRBD1. Germline CDR1 reads SGHTA; CDR2 reads FQGNSA. V dropped 4 bases and J dropped 6; count of bases not matched to a gene: 14. The CDR3 runs to 16 residues. The CDR3 is CASSSIIKLTGDGYTF. In nucleotides, the CDR3 is TGTGCCAGCAGCTCGATAATTAAACTCACAGGGGATGGCTACACCTTC.

The chain employs TRBV27 and TRBJ1-1, with no clear D. CDR3 size: 14 residues. Germline lookup yields CDR1 MNHEY and CDR2 SMNVEV (reference sequence). Between the trimmed V and J ends, which lost 5 bases and 4 bases, there was a span of 14 bases. The CDR3 protein is CASSPTRLTTEAFF. In DNA form, the CDR3 reads TGTGCCAGCAGTCCTACCAGACTGACCACTGAAGCTTTCTTT.

This clonotype was detected many times. This rearrangement joins TRBV12-3 or TRBV12-4 to TRBJ2-7; D is tentatively TRBD1 or TRBD2 (5 bases each). Trimming removed 1 base at V and 6 bases at J, with 13 bases between. CDR3 size: 14 residues. The CDR3 region is CASSLGGPGAEQYF. The CDR3 DNA sequence: TGTGCCAGCAGTTTAGGGGGCCCCGGGGCCGAGCAGTACTTC.